This T cell receptor (beta chain) was sequenced during a study of T cells in Graves' hyperthyroidism and ophthalmopathy (dated by TCRdb to between 2019 and 2020). Study-wide context: Peripheral blood samples were taken at initial diagnosis, before any treatment was given. Following sampling, methimazole starting at 30 mg daily was given to hyperthyroidism patients, and high-dose intravenous methylprednisolone was given to ophthalmopathy patients. To identify distinguishing TCR V-J signatures, a discovery cohort of 100 or so patients was used, comprising some 45 with Graves' ophthalmopathy and approximately 58 with stable Graves' hyperthyroidism. The 100 or so discovery patients were divided at random into training and test sets in a 7:3 ratio. The paper reports TCR Vbeta CDR3 sequencing of approximately 140 peripheral blood samples: some 44 ophthalmopathy, roughly 74 hyperthyroidism and 17 progressor patients. An independent validation cohort of about 19 hyperthyroidism patients and about 16 patients who later progressed to ophthalmopathy tested prospective prediction of ophthalmopathy. In six Graves' hyperthyroidism patients, the study also compared T-cell repertoires from thyroid tissue with T-cell repertoires from blood. Paper-wide results and their limitations: In cross-validation, a model built on a 13 V-J signature told ophthalmopathy apart from stable hyperthyroidism with 85% to 90% sensitivity and approximately 81% specificity, and in testing the same model reached 80%/75%. Most expanded thyroid clonotypes (frequency above 0.001) were also detected in blood, suggesting blood repertoires may reflect thyroid immune responses. In validation, the model predicted progression to ophthalmopathy with around 71% sensitivity and approximately 72% specificity, a median of roughly seven months before onset. No statistical method was used to fix the sample size in advance, and group allocation was not hidden from the investigators.

TCR beta CDR3 regions were amplified from RNA transcripts. For the first round of RT-PCR on the TCR CDR3, the HTBI primer set was used together with the Qiagen OneStep RT-PCR kit. Libraries were constructed in a second round of multiplex PCR, after which size selection and purification were carried out. Libraries were sequenced paired-end with 100 bp reads on an Illumina HiSeq2000. Per the original workflow: SOAPnuke was used to process the raw data, with reads discarded if the reads contained adapters or uncalled bases, had a mean Phred below 15, or lacked an exact constant-primer or identifier match. High-quality paired reads were merged using COPE v1.2.5, and each unique nucleotide sequence was defined as a clonotype. MiTCR v1.1 was used to align the clonotypes against IMGT TRBV, TRBD and TRBJ reference segments. The analysis included only V-J combinations with a frequency above 0.0001, which together covered 99% to 99.2% of the repertoires. The TCS score was defined as the ratio of F50 (clonal expansion) to E x V (chaos), calculated using BLOSUM62-based TCRdist between CDR3 peptides within each V-J. Welch's t-statistics and random forest reduced 514 V-J features to about 12, which were used in a naive Bayes classifier (R e1071). TCRdb reanalyzed the raw reads on its own, using fastp at Q25 for trimming and MiXCR for clone calling, and kept in-frame beta chains. Each entry merges the rows of one CDR3 protein and shows their most common DNA and genes. These V and J calls rely on TCRdb rather than the paper's analysis. The sample contains about 610,000 distinct CDR3 sequences, around 15% of them found a single time. The ten largest clonotypes hold 3% to 4% of the sample.

Reading from cysteine to phenylalanine, the CDR3 counts 17 amino acids. Only the CDR3 DNA is retained, 51 bases long and in frame from the first base. V has 6 bases trimmed and J has 2 bases trimmed; junction bases matching no gene number 12. Ten or more counts support this clonotype. No cognate antigen has been identified for it. Per-nucleotide qualities are absent, and no much larger clonotype sits a single base away. Moderately to severely active disease, a Clinical Activity Score of at least 3, a NOSPECS grade of at least 4, and a duration under 3 months were present in ophthalmopathy patients. Patients with uncontrolled infections, other autoimmune diseases, pregnancy or lactation were excluded. Diagnoses were established on the basis of clinical symptoms, serum thyroxine and TRAb, thyroid ultrasound, and orbital computed tomography. Ficoll-Paque density gradient centrifugation was used to isolate PBMCs from 9.5 to 10 ml of fresh peripheral blood. Trizol reagent was used to extract total RNA, and RNA quality was then checked on an Agilent 2100 Bioanalyzer.

The sample comprised blood. Rearrangement joined TRBV12-3 or TRBV12-4 to TRBJ1-5; 8 of the junction bases match TRBD1. This clonotype originated in a woman in her forties with Graves' ophthalmopathy. The nucleotides are TGTGCCAGCAGCCTAGACAGGGGCGGTCAGGGCAATCAGCCCCAGCATTTT. Its product reads: CASSLDRGGQGNQPQHF.